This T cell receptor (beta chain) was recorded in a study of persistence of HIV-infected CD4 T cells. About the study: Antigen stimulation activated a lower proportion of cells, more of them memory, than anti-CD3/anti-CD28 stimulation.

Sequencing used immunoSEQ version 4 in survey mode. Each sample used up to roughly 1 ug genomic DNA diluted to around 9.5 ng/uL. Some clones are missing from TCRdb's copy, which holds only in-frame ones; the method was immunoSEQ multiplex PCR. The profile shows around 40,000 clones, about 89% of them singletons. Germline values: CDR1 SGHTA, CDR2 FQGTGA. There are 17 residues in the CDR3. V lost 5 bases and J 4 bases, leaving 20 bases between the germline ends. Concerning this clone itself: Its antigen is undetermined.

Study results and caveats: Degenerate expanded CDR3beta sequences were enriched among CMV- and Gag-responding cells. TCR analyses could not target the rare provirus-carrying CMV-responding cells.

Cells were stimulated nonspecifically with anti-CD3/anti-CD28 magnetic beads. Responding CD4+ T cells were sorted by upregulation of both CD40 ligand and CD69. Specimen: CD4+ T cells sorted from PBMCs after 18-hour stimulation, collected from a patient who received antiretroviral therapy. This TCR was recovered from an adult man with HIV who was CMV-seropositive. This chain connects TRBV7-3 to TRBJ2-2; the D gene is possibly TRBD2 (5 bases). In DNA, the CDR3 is TGTGCCAGCAGCCGAAGTCTGGCGGGTCGGGCCACCGGGGAGCTGTTTTTT. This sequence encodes CASSRSLAGRATGELFF.